This TCR beta chain was documented in a study of shared T cell receptors in the human thymus. Details on this clone: The same CDR3 is also encoded by other DNA sequences in this sample.

Clones were sequenced by immunoSEQ multiplex PCR, and TCRdb holds only the in-frame ones, with some missing. Of some 640,000 clones detected, about 89% appear once; the ten largest clones hold about 0.0094%. Another study also made use of these data, one on human thymus T cells. In that study: The authors found apparently biased V and J gene usage in thymic and blood repertoires.

This clonotype was sampled from a boy under two years old with a congenital heart defect. The material sequenced was thymocytes.

The DNA for the CDR3 is TGTGCCAGTACTCCCGCATCGGGGGGCCGATCCCCCCTCCACTTT. Its protein product is CASTPASGGRSPLHF. The chain employs TRBV19 and TRBJ1-6; possible D gene TRBD1, 6 bases. The CDR3 length is 15 residues. The V end lost 7 bases, the J end lost 13 bases, and 23 bases lay between the germline ends. Germline CDR1 reads LNHDA; CDR2 reads SQIVND (reference sequence).